Below, one T cell receptor beta chain is given with its context. The antigen is not known. None of the patients had undergone any treatment ahead of thyroid surgery. The source of the sample is a study of metastatic and nonmetastatic thyroid tumors. The overall study: Across blood and tumor or nodule tissue, repertoires from malignant and benign thyroid patients were compared with one another.

Trimming cost V 5 bases and J 1 base; bases outside gene matches: 6. CDR1 and CDR2 from the germline V gene are SGHAT and FQNNGV. There are 16 residues in the CDR3. TCRdb ran MiXCR on the PCR reads. The table includes 15,000 to 20,000 clones, 25% to 30% detected once. Study-wide points: As reported, TCR beta diversity in blood and tumor was significantly higher in malignant thyroid tumors than in benign nodules.

This receptor was taken from a female donor with papillary thyroid cancer or a benign thyroid nodule (not recorded which). Some clones in this sample may be carry-over from other donors' samples. The specimen was tumor tissue. The chain is built from TRBV11-2 and TRBJ2-2, with 8 bases that match TRBD2. The CDR3 DNA reads TGTGCCAGCAGCCACCGACTAGCGATGAACACCGGGGAGCTGTTTTTT. It specifies CASSHRLAMNTGELFF.